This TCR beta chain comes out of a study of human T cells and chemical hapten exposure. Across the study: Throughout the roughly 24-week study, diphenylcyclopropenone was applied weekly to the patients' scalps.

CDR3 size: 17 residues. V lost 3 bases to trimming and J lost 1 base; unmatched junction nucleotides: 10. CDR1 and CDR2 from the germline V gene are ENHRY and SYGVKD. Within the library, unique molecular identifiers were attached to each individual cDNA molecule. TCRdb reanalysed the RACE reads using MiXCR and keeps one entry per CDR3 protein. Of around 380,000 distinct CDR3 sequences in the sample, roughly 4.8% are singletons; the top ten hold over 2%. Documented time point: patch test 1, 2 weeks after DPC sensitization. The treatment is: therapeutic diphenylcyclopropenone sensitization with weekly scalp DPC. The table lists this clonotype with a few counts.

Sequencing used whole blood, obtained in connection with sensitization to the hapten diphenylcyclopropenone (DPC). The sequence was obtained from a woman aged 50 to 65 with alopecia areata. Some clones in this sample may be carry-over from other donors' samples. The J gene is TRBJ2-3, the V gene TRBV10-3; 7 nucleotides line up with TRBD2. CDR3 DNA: TGTGCCATCAGTGAATGGGTGCGGGAGCTCGGCACAGATACGCAGTATTTT. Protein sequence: CAISEWVRELGTDTQYF.